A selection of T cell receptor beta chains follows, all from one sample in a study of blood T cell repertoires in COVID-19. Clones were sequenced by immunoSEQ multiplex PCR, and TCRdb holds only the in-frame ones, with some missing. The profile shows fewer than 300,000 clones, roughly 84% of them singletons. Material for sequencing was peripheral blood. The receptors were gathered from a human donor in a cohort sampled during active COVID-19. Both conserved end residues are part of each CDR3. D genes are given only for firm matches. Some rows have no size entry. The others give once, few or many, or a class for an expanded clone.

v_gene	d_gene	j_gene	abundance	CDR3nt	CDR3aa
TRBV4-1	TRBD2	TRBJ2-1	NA	TGCGCCAGCAGCCAAAGGGGGGGACTAGTAGATGAGCAGTTCTTC	CASSQRGGLVDEQFF
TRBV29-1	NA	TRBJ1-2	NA	TGCAGCGTTGAACCTAATGCGGCATATGGCTACACCTTC	CSVEPNAAYGYTF
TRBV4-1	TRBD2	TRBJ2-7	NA	TGCGCCAGCAGCCAAGCGAGCGGCGGGGGGCCTACCTACGAGCAGTACTTC	CASSQASGGGPTYEQYF
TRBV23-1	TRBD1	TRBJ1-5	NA	TGCGCCAGCAGAAAGGGGGACAGGGAGGAGAATCAGCCCCAGCATTTT	CASRKGDREENQPQHF
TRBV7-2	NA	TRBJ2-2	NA	TGTGCCAGCAGCTCGGGGGCGAACACCGGGGAGCTGTTTTTT	CASSSGANTGELFF
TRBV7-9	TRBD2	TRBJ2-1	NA	TGTGCCAGCAGCCGCGGGACTAGCAATAATGAGCAGTTCTTC	CASSRGTSNNEQFF
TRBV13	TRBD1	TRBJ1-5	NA	TGTGCCAGCAGCGTCAGGGGGGACGGCAATCAGCCCCAGCATTTT	CASSVRGDGNQPQHF
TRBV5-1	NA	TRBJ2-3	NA	TGCGCCAGCAGCTTCTCTAGCGGCACAGATACGCAGTATTTT	CASSFSSGTDTQYF
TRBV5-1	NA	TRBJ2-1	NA	TGCGCCAGCAGCTTGGGTCTAATCGGCAATGAGCAGTTCTTC	CASSLGLIGNEQFF
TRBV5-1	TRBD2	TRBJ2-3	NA	TGCGCCAGCAGCGCGGGACTAGCGGGAGGGCCGACAGATACGCAGTATTTT	CASSAGLAGGPTDTQYF
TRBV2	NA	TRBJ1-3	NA	TGTGCCAGCCAGGGGAGTTCTGGAAACACCATATATTTT	CASQGSSGNTIYF
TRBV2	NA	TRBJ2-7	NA	TGTGCCAGCAGTGACAGGGTGGCCGAGCAGTACTTC	CASSDRVAEQYF
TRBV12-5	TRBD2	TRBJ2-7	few	TGTGCTAGTGGTGGGACTACCTCCTACGAGCAGTACTTC	CASGGTTSYEQYF
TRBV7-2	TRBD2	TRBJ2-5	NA	TGTGCCAGCAGCTGGACTAGCGGAATTCAAGAGACCCAGTACTTC	CASSWTSGIQETQYF
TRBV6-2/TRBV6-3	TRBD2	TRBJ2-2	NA	TGTGCCAGCAGTACGACTAGCGGGGGGGCCGCGGAGCTGTTTTTT	CASSTTSGGAAELFF
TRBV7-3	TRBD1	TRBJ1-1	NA	TGTGCCAGCAGCCCGGGACAGGGGCGAGCTTTCTTT	CASSPGQGRAFF
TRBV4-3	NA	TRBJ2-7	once	TGCGCCAGCAGCAGGGGGACTACCCTCTCCTACGAGCAGTACTTC	CASSRGTTLSYEQYF
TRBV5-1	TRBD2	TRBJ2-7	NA	TGCGCCAGCAGCGGGAGGACTAGCGGGATCTCCTACGAGCAGTACTTC	CASSGRTSGISYEQYF
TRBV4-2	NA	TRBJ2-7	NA	TGTGCCAGCAGCCAAATCGCACCCTCTTTGGGCCGTCTGCTCTCCTACGAGCAGTACTTC	CASSQIAPSLGRLLSYEQYF
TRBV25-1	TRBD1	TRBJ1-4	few	TGTGCCAGCAGTGACACAGGGGAGATTAATGAAAAACTGTTTTTT	CASSDTGEINEKLFF
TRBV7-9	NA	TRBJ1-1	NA	TGTGCCAGCAGCCAAAACAGGGCTACTAACACTGAAGCTTTCTTT	CASSQNRATNTEAFF
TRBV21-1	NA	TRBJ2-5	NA	TGTGCCAGCAGCCGAGGACAGGGTACCCCATGGGAGACCCAGTACTTC	CASSRGQGTPWETQYF
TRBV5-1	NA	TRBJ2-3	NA	TGCGCCAGCAGCTTGAGTTTGATTCGGGACACAGATACGCAGTATTTT	CASSLSLIRDTDTQYF
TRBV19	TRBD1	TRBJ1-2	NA	TGTGCCAGTAGTATTCGACAGGGGGTAGGTGGCTACACCTTC	CASSIRQGVGGYTF
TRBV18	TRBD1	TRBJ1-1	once	TGTGCCAGCTTATTGCGTAAGGGACAGGGGAACACTGAAGCTTTCTTT	CASLLRKGQGNTEAFF
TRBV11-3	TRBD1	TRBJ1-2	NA	TGTGCCAGCAGCTCCGGACAGGGATTAGATGGCTACACCTTC	CASSSGQGLDGYTF
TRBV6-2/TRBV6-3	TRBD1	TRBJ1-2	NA	TGTGCCAGCAGTTACGCGGGACAGAGTGGCTACACCTTC	CASSYAGQSGYTF
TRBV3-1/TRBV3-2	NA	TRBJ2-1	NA	TGTGCCAGCAGCCACGACTATGGTCAGCCCTCCTCCTACAATGAGCAGTTCTTC	CASSHDYGQPSSYNEQFF
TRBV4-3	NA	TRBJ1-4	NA	TGCGCCAGCAGTTTCAAAGCCCAGGGTACTAATGAAAAACTGTTTTTT	CASSFKAQGTNEKLFF
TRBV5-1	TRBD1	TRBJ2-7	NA	TGCGCCAGCAGCTTGGCCGAGGCGACAGGGAGTTCCTACGAGCAGTACTTC	CASSLAEATGSSYEQYF
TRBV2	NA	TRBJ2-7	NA	TGTGCCAGCATTTTCGGGGGTAGCTCCTACGAGCAGTACTTC	CASIFGGSSYEQYF
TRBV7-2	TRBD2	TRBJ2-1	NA	TGTGCCAGCAGCTTAGATGGCGGGAGGAATTACAATGAGCAGTTCTTC	CASSLDGGRNYNEQFF
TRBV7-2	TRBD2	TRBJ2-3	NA	TGTGCCAGCAGCTTAGCGAAGACTAGCGGGGCCCAAGGTACGCAGTATTTT	CASSLAKTSGAQGTQYF
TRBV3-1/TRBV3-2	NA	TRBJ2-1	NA	TGTGCCAGCAGCCAAAGGGGCAGCTCCTACAATGAGCAGTTCTTC	CASSQRGSSYNEQFF
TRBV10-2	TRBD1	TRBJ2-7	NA	TGCGCCAGCAGGGGACAGTCCTACGAGCAGTACTTC	CASRGQSYEQYF
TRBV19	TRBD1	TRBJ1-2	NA	TGTGCCTCCTTGGGGCAGGGGGCGTCGCATGGCTACACCTTC	CASLGQGASHGYTF
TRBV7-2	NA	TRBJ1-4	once	TGTGCCAGCAGCCCCGTCGGGATCAAAGGGGAAAAACTGTTTTTT	CASSPVGIKGEKLFF
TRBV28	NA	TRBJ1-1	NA	TGTGCCAGCAGTTTGCCTCGGGGTATAACTGAAGCTTTCTTT	CASSLPRGITEAFF
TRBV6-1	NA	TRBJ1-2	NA	TGTGCCAGCAGTGAAGTCTGGACAACTAACTATGGCTACACCTTC	CASSEVWTTNYGYTF
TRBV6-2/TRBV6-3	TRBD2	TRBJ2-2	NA	TGTGCCAGCAGTGCTAGCGGGGCCTACACCGGGGAGCTGTTTTTT	CASSASGAYTGELFF
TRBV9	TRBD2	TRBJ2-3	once	TGTGCCAGCAGCGACCCTAGCGGGGGGCTTTTCCTCACAGATACGCAGTATTTT	CASSDPSGGLFLTDTQYF
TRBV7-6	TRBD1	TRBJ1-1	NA	TGTGCCAGCAGCTTTGGACAGGGGGCGACTGAAGCTTTCTTT	CASSFGQGATEAFF